This TCR beta chain was recovered during a study of patients and donors after allogeneic stem cell transplantation (TCRdb year 2020). The CDR3 holds 15 amino acids from the cysteine to the phenylalanine. Only the CDR3 part of the read is kept: 45 bases, read in frame from the first base. Sequences SGHDT (CDR1) and YYEEEE (CDR2) are obtained from the germline V gene. Relative to germline, V is 1 base shorter and J is 8 bases shorter, with 15 bases between their ends. The protocol used for the library was RT-PCR. Sequencing instrument: NextSeq 550. TCRdb handled the public reads itself, with Q25 trimming in fastp and clone calling in MiXCR, and kept productive beta chains. Duplicate CDR3 protein sequences are folded into a single record with the most common DNA and genes. In all, the sample holds about 960,000 distinct CDR3 sequences, and approximately 19% of those were seen once. The leading ten clones occupy 6% of the sample.

This clonotype appeared a few times. What antigen it recognizes has not been identified. Per-nucleotide qualities are absent, and no much larger clonotype sits a single base away. This chain is built from TRBV5-6 and TRBJ1-4; TRBD1 could be the D gene, as 5 bases match. The TCR sequence derives from a human donor who was either an allogeneic HSCT recipient or a stem cell or donor lymphocyte infusion donor (not recorded which). It is not recorded whose cells these are; they may come from a transplant donor. The sample was blood, either unsorted or a sorted T cell fraction (not recorded which). Here is the DNA: TGTGCCAGCAGCTTGTCAGGGCCAAGTGACGAAAAACTGTTTTTT. Its amino acids are CASSLSGPSDEKLFF.